This section outlines one TCR beta chain sequence together with its context. Its antigen is not yet known. Base quality data are lacking; no much larger clone is found one base away. Via the germline V gene (reference sequence), CDR1 is SGHNT and CDR2 YYREEE. V is pruned by 0 bases and J by 6 bases, leaving 3 bases of the junction without a gene match. Taken from cysteine to phenylalanine, the CDR3 has 14 residues. Just CDR3 DNA is preserved here, 42 bases in frame from base 1. The sample belongs to a study of cytomegalovirus exposure and HLA in healthy donors (dated by TCRdb to 2016 to 2017). In the study overall: According to a later analysis, one platform produced both the 110 or so validation repertoires and the 620 or so repertoires of the first cohort. The study combined high-throughput TCR immunosequencing, statistical association of individual TCRs with disease status, and machine learning to predict cytomegalovirus infection status. The study aimed to test whether cataloging public T cell receptors could reveal signatures of past pathogen exposure. Besides the first cohort of 500 to 700 subjects, a separate validation cohort made up of about 120 different subjects was used. Study-wide conclusions, independent of this receptor: The study gave a list of 150 to 200 TCR beta chains associated with cytomegalovirus. A later analysis lacked HLA typing for the validation cohort, so it scored co-occurrence in that cohort across all 110 or so repertoires. Most TCR sequences were seen in very few donors, while some public TCRs were found in many individuals. Cytomegalovirus status was reported to be diagnosed by the classifier with high specificity and sensitivity in both the original and validation cohorts. In vitro tests confirmed that a few of the cytomegalovirus-associated TCR beta chains recognize cytomegalovirus antigens. The authors suggested that the approach could potentially be generalized to other disease states and immunological phenotypes. In a later analysis, TCRs clustered in the first cohort were found to also tend to co-occur in the 100 to 150 validation repertoires, with over 90% of cluster scores above 0.

Receptor libraries were prepared by the immunoSEQ multiplex PCR assay. The authors' pipeline ran thus. To diagnose cytomegalovirus status from the catalog of TCR beta chain sequences, a statistical classification framework was built. Here the immuneACCESS table is served through TCRdb, limited to in-frame sequences with V and J called. Missing clones are a known gap in these copies; in checked studies unresolved V genes cover under half, and the rest lacks a known reason. That table gives V, J and clone size, and the DNA gave D and trimming. The sample table shows 240,000 or so clones, and around 88% are seen once. The ten largest make up 0.95% to 1.5% of the sample. Separate from the approximately 700-subject first cohort, the validation cohort of around 130 subjects was the group to which the donors belonged.

The TCR originated in a woman in her 30s in good health and CMV-seropositive. The source material was PBMCs. The rearranged segments are TRBV5-4 and TRBJ2-1; TRBD1 lines up with 7 middle nucleotides. The nucleotide sequence reads as follows: TGTGCCAGCAGCTTGGAGGGGGCCCGCAATGAGCAGTTCTTC. Its protein reads: CASSLEGARNEQFF.